A single TCR beta chain is shown here with its context. Its antigen is unknown. The sample comes from a study of cytomegalovirus exposure and HLA in healthy donors. Whole-study context: Sequencing of about 179 million T cells in an earlier analysis found 95 million to 120 million unique TCR beta sequences.

Whole-study findings and limits: In an earlier analysis, productive rearrangement rates for most beta V segments clustered near 87% or 30%. The study assumed roughly uniform donor sequencing depth for presence/absence analyses.

The V gene's germline CDR1 is MDHEN and CDR2 SYDVKM. CDR3 size: 13 residues. Unmatched junction bases numbered 2, after V lost 8 bases and J lost 2 bases. Amplification used 60 Vbeta primers and 13 Jbeta primers. Per the original data handling: There were about 86 million unique TCR beta chains by a later count, and 10 million to 12 million of them were shared. The method was immunoSEQ multiplex PCR; TCRdb's version includes in-frame clones alone and lacks a portion of them. The V and J calls and clone size were taken over from that table, and D and trimming were inferred from the DNA. The sample lists over 130,000 clones; more than 60% were seen once.

The sequence was obtained from a male donor in good health and CMV-seronegative. The sample consisted of PBMCs. The V and J genes are TRBV28 and TRBJ2-7; 11 bases align to TRBD2. CDR3 DNA: TGTGCCAGCTTTAGCGGGGGGGCCTACGAGCAGTACTTC. Translation: CASFSGGAYEQYF.